These 15 T cell receptor beta chains were sequenced from one sample in a study of CD8+ T cells in alopecia areata. In each case, RNA was isolated and then reverse transcribed into cDNA as the sequencing template. The data were produced by immunoSEQ multiplex PCR, yet TCRdb's version contains in-frame clones alone and is incomplete. Observed in the sample are around 100,000 clones, none of them singletons. The sequenced material came from lesional skin. Every receptor here comes from a C3H/HeJ mouse with alopecia areata. As its MHC haplotype, the strain has H2-k.

Of note for this clone: Any gene name here is a mouse gene name. The CDR3 end lies 4 residues beyond the end of the read and is filled in from the germline J gene. The chain combines TRBV19 with TRBJ2-1; 12 positions agree with TRBD1. CDR1 FNHDT and CDR2 SITEND come from the germline V gene (reference sequence). This CDR3 region has 16 residues. Partial CDR3 DNA: TGTGCCAGCAGTGCACCGGGACAGGGGGCGCGAGCT. Amino acid sequence: CASSAPGQGARA. From start to end, the CDR3 is CASSAPGQGARAEQFF. The variable domain in full, completed from reference TRBV19 and TRBJ2-1, reads GGIITQTPKFLIGQEGQKLTLKCQQNFNHDTMYWYRQDSGKGLRLIYYSITENDLQKGDLSEGYDASREKKSSFSLTVTSAQKNEMAVFLCASSAPGQGARAEQFFGPGTRLTVL.

This clone appeared a few times. Gene names and germline match the mouse. With the read ending 4 residues before the CDR3 end, the germline J gene is used to fill in that end. The chain is built from TRBV13-3 and TRBJ1-4; possibly TRBD1 for D (6 bases). Looked up from germline, CDR1 is NNHDY and CDR2 is SYVADS. The CDR3 has 14 amino acids. V dropped 3 bases and J dropped 4 bases, with 10 bases sitting between them. Incomplete CDR3 DNA: TGTGCCAGCAGTGGAGGCAGGGGCAACGAA. Translation: CASSGGRGNE. The entire CDR3 sequence reads CASSGGRGNERLFF.

With regard to this clone: Genes here carry mouse names. The read ends 4 residues before the CDR3 terminus; that terminus is restored from the germline J gene. This sequence joins TRBV17 and TRBJ2-1; 8 bases fit TRBD1. CDR3 length equals 14 residues. The V gene's germline CDR1 is MNHDT and CDR2 YYDKIL. The CDR3 sequence is CASSSRRGLPEQFF. The CDR3 DNA, read in part, is TGTGCTAGCAGTAGCCGCAGGGGGCTCCCT.

Many counts were recorded for this clone. Genes and germline are mouse. From the germline J gene comes the end of the CDR3, since the read stops 4 residues before it. This chain joins TRBV13-3 and TRBJ2-4; 11 bases line up with TRBD2. This CDR3 contains 16 residues. V shed 4 bases and J 0 bases; nucleotides not matched to a gene: 4. CDR1 and CDR2 (germline): NNHDY, SYVADS. The CDR3 is CASSPGLGASQNTLYF. The sequenced part of the CDR3 DNA is TGTGCCAGCAGTCCGGGACTGGGGGCTAGTCAAAAC.

Remarks on this clone: Here the gene names and germline are mouse. The read finishes 4 residues shy of the CDR3 end, and the germline J gene is used to complete it. The V call is TRBV13-2, the J call TRBJ1-4; D might be TRBD1 (6 bases). V was shortened by 0 bases and J by 4 bases, with 10 bases between the two germline ends. Germline V lookup: CDR1 NNHNN, CDR2 SYGAGS (reference sequence). This CDR3 region has 15 residues. The sequenced CDR3 bases are TGTGCCAGCGGTGATGCCCGGGACATCAACGAA. Translating it yields CASGDARDINE. The CDR3 reads in full as CASGDARDINERLFF.

This clone was observed at least ten times. DNA and listed protein disagree at residue 12, so the protein shown here was translated from the DNA. Genes here carry mouse names. The read terminates 3 residues before the CDR3 end, so the remaining end is supplied by the germline J gene. V usage is TRBV1 and J usage is TRBJ1-3, with D possibly being TRBD1 (5 bases). The CDR3 is made up of 15 amino acids. The V and J ends lost 0 bases and 2 bases respectively, with 8 bases between them. Germline lookup yields CDR1 NSQYPW and CDR2 LRSPGD (reference sequence). The CDR3 bases that were read are TGCACCTGCAGTGCAGAAGCCAGGGCTGGAAATACG. Protein: CTCSAEARAGNT. The complete CDR3 sequence is CTCSAEARAGNTLYF.

This clone was seen at least ten times. Genes and germline come from the mouse. Read sequence stops 4 residues before the CDR3 end, and the germline J gene provides the missing end. V is TRBV13-3 and J is TRBJ1-2; tentative D call: TRBD1 (6 bases). Looked up from germline, CDR1 is NNHDY and CDR2 is SYVADS. Trimming removed 2 bases at V and 1 base at J, with 9 bases between. CDR3 length: 14 residues. Incomplete CDR3 DNA: TGTGCCAGCAGTGAGGGGACATTAAACTCC. Protein sequence: CASSEGTLNS. The complete CDR3 sequence is CASSEGTLNSDYTF.

Details on this clone: Gene names follow the mouse nomenclature. The read falls 4 residues short of the CDR3 end, and the missing part is taken from the germline J gene. The same CDR3 arises from other DNA sequences in this sample as well. V is TRBV13-3 and J is TRBJ2-1; 9 bases fit TRBD2. The CDR3 is 15 amino acids. The germline V gene has CDR1 NNHDY and CDR2 SYVADS. J gave up 4 bases and V 2 bases, and 4 bases lay outside the gene matches. The CDR3: CASSESGGGYAEQFF. CDR3 DNA, as far as it was read: TGTGCCAGCAGTGAATCTGGGGGGGGTTATGCT.

On this clone: The gene names given are mouse names. The observed sequence ends 4 residues before the CDR3 terminus, with the missing tail filled in from the germline J gene. This chain links TRBV14 with TRBJ1-1; 7 positions match TRBD1. V lost 3 bases and J lost 0; bases outside the gene matches: 5. The CDR3 consists of 15 residues. Germline V gene sequence: CDR1 SGHDT, CDR2 FRDEAV. This CDR3 reads CASSSGTDSNTEVFF. The part of the CDR3 DNA that was read is TGTGCCAGCAGTTCCGGGACAGACTCAAACACA. The full variable domain, rest sourced from reference TRBV14 and TRBJ1-1, is EAGVTQSPRYAVLQEGQAVSFWCDPISGHDTLYWYQQPRDQGPQLLVYFRDEAVIDNSQLPSDRFSAVRPKGTNSTLKIQSAKQGDTATYLCASSSGTDSNTEVFFGKGTRLTVV.

This clone was counted at least ten times. All gene names here are mouse names. Read data end 4 residues before the CDR3 end; the end is taken from the germline J gene. The chain has TRBV19 and TRBJ2-1; 7 nucleotides match TRBD2. V dropped 6 bases and J dropped 3; count of bases not matched to a gene: 0. In germline, CDR1 is FNHDT, CDR2 SITEND (reference sequence). The CDR3 has 12 amino acids. This chain's CDR3 is CASTGGYAEQFF. The sequenced part of the CDR3 DNA is TGTGCCAGCACTGGGGGCTATGCT. The full variable domain, its missing parts supplied by reference TRBV19 and TRBJ2-1, is GGIITQTPKFLIGQEGQKLTLKCQQNFNHDTMYWYRQDSGKGLRLIYYSITENDLQKGDLSEGYDASREKKSSFSLTVTSAQKNEMAVFLCASTGGYAEQFFGPGTRLTVL.

As to this clone: Any gene name here is a mouse gene name. From the germline J gene comes the end of the CDR3, since the read stops 4 residues before it. V and J are TRBV19 and TRBJ1-1, with D unclear. CDR3 length: 14 residues. V shed 2 bases and J shed 0 bases, with 8 bases lying between them. Germline lookup yields CDR1 FNHDT and CDR2 SITEND (reference sequence). Incomplete CDR3 DNA: TGTGCCAGCAGTATGCAGGCCGCAAACACA. Translating gives CASSMQAANT. The full CDR3 sequence reads CASSMQAANTEVFF.

This clone has a handful of counts. Mouse germline and gene names are used. The read comes to an end 4 residues before the CDR3 does, leaving the germline J gene to fill in the end. This sequence joins TRBV1 and TRBJ1-2; tentatively, D is TRBD1 (6 bases). Germline CDR1 reads NSQYPW; CDR2 reads LRSPGD (reference sequence). The germline V and J ends were trimmed by 3 bases and 0 bases, with 8 bases remaining between them. This CDR3 contains 14 residues. CDR3 sequence reads: CTCSADSSNSDYTF. Partial CDR3 DNA: TGCACCTGCAGTGCGGACAGCTCAAACTCC.

A remark on this clone: The genes and germline here are from mouse. The DNA ends 4 residues before the CDR3 does, and the rest of the CDR3 is filled in from the germline J gene. The chain recombines TRBV13-3 with TRBJ2-1; TRBD1 might be the D (5 bases). Germline-derived CDR1 and CDR2 are NNHDY and SYVADS. Trimming removed 0 bases at V and 5 bases at J, with 9 bases between. The CDR3 covers 14 residues. The chain's CDR3 is CASSDAGKDAEQFF. The CDR3 bases that were read are TGTGCCAGCAGTGATGCAGGGAAGGATGCT.

There are a few counts of this clone. The gene names here belong to mouse. Read sequence stops 4 residues before the CDR3 end, and the germline J gene provides the missing end. The rearrangement links TRBV1 to TRBJ2-4, with unresolved D. The CDR3 is 12 amino acids. Between the trimmed V and J ends, which lost 4 bases and 3 bases, there was a span of 5 bases. The germline V gene has CDR1 NSQYPW and CDR2 LRSPGD (reference sequence). Partial CDR3 DNA: TGCACCTGCAGTGGACAACAAAAC. It translates to CTCSGQQN. The entire CDR3 reads CTCSGQQNTLYF.

Comments on this clone: Gene names and germline match the mouse. The read is 4 residues too short to cover the CDR3 end, so that end is filled in from the germline J gene. The rearrangement uses TRBV1 and TRBJ2-2; a weak D match, TRBD2 (6 bases). V was trimmed by 1 base and J by 0 bases, leaving 9 bases between them. This CDR3 has 16 amino acids. Germline loops: CDR1 NSQYPW, CDR2 LRSPGD (reference sequence). This CDR3 reads CTCSAVDWSNTGQLYF. CDR3 DNA (partial): TGCACCTGCAGTGCAGTCGACTGGTCAAACACCGGG.